The 5 T cell receptor beta chains reported below all come from one sample, sequenced in a study of cytomegalovirus exposure and HLA in healthy donors. In the PCR, 60 Vbeta and 13 Jbeta primers were used. The data were produced by immunoSEQ multiplex PCR, yet TCRdb's version contains in-frame clones alone and is incomplete. The sample yields 220,000 or so clones, 70% to 80% seen once. The source material was PBMCs. The source of these receptors is a male donor in good health and CMV-seronegative.

This clone was detected once. The rearrangement uses TRBV28 and TRBJ2-2, with 9 bases aligning to TRBD1. Per the germline V gene, CDR1 is MDHEN and CDR2 is SYDVKM. After removal of 5 bases from V and 6 bases from J, the junction contained 1 base not matched to a gene. The CDR3 loop spans 13 amino acids. CDR3 region: CASSGTGPGELFF. As DNA, the CDR3 is TGTGCCAGCAGTGGGACAGGGCCCGGGGAGCTGTTTTTT.

Note on this clone: At the DNA level, this CDR3 is encoded by other sequences in the same sample as well. This chain's CDR3 is CASSWAGGSDQHF. The CDR3 DNA follows: TGTGCCAGCAGTTGGGCAGGGGGCTCCGATCAGCATTTT. V is TRBV6-5 and J is TRBJ1-5, with 8 positions matching TRBD1. Germline-derived CDR1 and CDR2 are MNHEY and SVGAGI. V lost 4 bases and J lost 13; bases outside the gene matches: 9. The CDR3 covers 13 residues.

The rearrangement uses TRBV27 and TRBJ2-7; 9 bases fit TRBD2. V dropped 2 bases and J dropped 4; count of bases not matched to a gene: 3. Germline V gene lookup returns CDR1 MNHEY and CDR2 SMNVEV (reference sequence). The CDR3 has 14 amino acids. The CDR3 DNA is TGTGCCAGCAGTTTAGCGACTAGCGGTTACGAGCAGTACTTC. Protein sequence: CASSLATSGYEQYF.

The rearrangement uses TRBV27 and TRBJ2-5, with D perhaps matching TRBD2 (5 bases). The CDR3 extends over 14 amino acids. Deletions cut 5 bases from V and 3 bases from J, with 13 bases between. CDR1 is MNHEY and CDR2 is SMNVEV in the germline V gene (reference sequence). CDR3 amino acids: CASSPRRLEETQYF. CDR3 nucleotides: TGTGCCAGCAGTCCAAGGAGGTTAGAAGAGACCCAGTACTTC.

This chain links TRBV6-1 with TRBJ1-5, with D unresolved. Germline V gene sequence: CDR1 MNHNS, CDR2 SASEGT. V shed 5 bases and J shed 3 bases, with 5 bases lying between them. The CDR3 consists of 12 residues. As DNA, the CDR3 is TGTGCCAGCAGTTCCTACAATCAGCCCCAGCATTTT. Translating it yields CASSSYNQPQHF.